This entry lists 28 T cell receptor beta chains sequenced from one sample in a study of shared clonotypes between healthy human individuals. Sequenced by immunoSEQ multiplex PCR; TCRdb stores in-frame clones only, minus some. The table includes some 550,000 clones, about 97% detected once. The sequencing sample was made of naive CD4+ T cells sorted from blood. Subset reported: CD45RA+ positively selected. These receptors all come from a woman in her twenties or thirties in good health.

The chain is built from TRBV2 and TRBJ2-7; 9 positions agree with TRBD1. This CDR3 has 13 residues. CDR1 and CDR2 (germline): SNHLY, FYNNEI. The ends lost 5 bases at V and 3 bases at J; junction bases unmatched: 2. Written as DNA, the CDR3 is TGTGCCAGCAGTCGGGACAGGGACTACGAGCAGTACTTC. Encoded protein: CASSRDRDYEQYF.

V gene TRBV28 combines with J gene TRBJ2-7; D is perhaps TRBD2 (5 bases). Trimming shortened V by 8 bases and J by 0 bases, and 17 bases separated the two germline ends. The V gene's germline CDR1 is MDHEN and CDR2 SYDVKM. The CDR3 consists of 15 residues. CDR3 sequence reads: CASHQRGPISYEQYF. DNA for the CDR3: TGTGCCAGCCACCAACGCGGGCCCATCTCCTACGAGCAGTACTTC. The variable domain in full, with the rest retrieved from reference TRBV28 and TRBJ2-7, is DVKVTQSSRYLVKRTGEKVFLECVQDMDHENMFWYRQDPGLGLRLIYFSYDVKMKEKGDIPEGYSVSREKKERFSLILESASTNQTSMYLCASHQRGPISYEQYFGPGTRLTVT.

The chain joins TRBV5-1 to TRBJ1-1; 9 bases agree with TRBD1. Germline assignment: CDR1 SGHRS and CDR2 YFSETQ. CDR3 length: 14 residues. The junction had 7 bases not matched to a gene; V was cut back by 4 bases and J by 6 bases. CDR3 sequence (DNA): TGCGCCAGCAGCCCGACAGGGGGTGTTCCTGAAGCTTTCTTT. Residues: CASSPTGGVPEAFF.

The chain recombines TRBV7-2 with TRBJ2-3, with D possibly TRBD2 on 6 matching bases. The CDR3 runs to 20 residues. V gave up 0 bases and J gave up 0 bases, with 22 bases separating them. The V gene's germline CDR1 is SGHTA and CDR2 FQGNSA. The CDR3 nucleotides are TGTGCCAGCAGCTTAGCGGGACTCCCCCGTGCCTTAACTAGCACAGATACGCAGTATTTT. This encodes CASSLAGLPRALTSTDTQYF.

This chain uses TRBV6-5 with TRBJ1-1; no firm D call. Trimming left V 2 bases short and J 1 base short, with 5 bases between. The germline gives CDR1 MNHEY, CDR2 SVGAGI. The CDR3 length is 13 residues. The CDR3 DNA sequence: TGTGCCAGCAGTTACCAGGAGAACACTGAAGCTTTCTTT. Translation: CASSYQENTEAFF.

This chain uses TRBV6-5 with TRBJ2-3; 7 bases line up with TRBD2. The CDR3 sequence is 15 residues long. V lost 5 bases and J lost 2; bases outside the gene matches: 7. CDR1 and CDR2 from the germline V gene are MNHEY and SVGAGI. The CDR3 is CASSVRLALTDTQYF. For the CDR3, the DNA is TGTGCCAGCAGTGTCCGACTAGCCCTCACAGATACGCAGTATTTT.

The chain joins TRBV11-2 to TRBJ2-5; 7 positions match TRBD2. V trimming: 7 bases; J trimming: 7 bases; junction bases outside the gene matches: 18. The CDR3 loop spans 16 amino acids. CDR1 and CDR2 from the germline V gene are SGHAT and FQNNGV. The CDR3 DNA follows: TGTGCCAGCAACAACGGAAGCGGGCTGACGGGAGGGACCCAGTACTTC. It yields the protein CASNNGSGLTGGTQYF.

The V call is TRBV5-1, the J call TRBJ2-5; weak D call: TRBD2 (6 bases). V lost 5 bases, J lost 4 bases, and 18 bases lay in between. The germline V gene has CDR1 SGHRS and CDR2 YFSETQ. The CDR3 covers 15 residues. CDR3 in DNA: TGCGCCAGCAGACGGGTCGCGGGAATGTCAGAGACCCAGTACTTC. Translated, it gives CASRRVAGMSETQYF.

The rearrangement uses TRBV4-1 and TRBJ2-7; 10 nucleotides line up with TRBD2. Germline V CDR1 and CDR2: MGHRA, YSYEKL. CDR3 size: 19 residues. Losses at the gene ends were 0 bases for V and 0 bases for J; bases not matched to a gene: 11. CDR3: CASSQERSSLAGASYEQYF. CDR3 DNA sequence: TGCGCCAGCAGCCAAGAAAGATCCTCTCTAGCGGGAGCCTCCTACGAGCAGTACTTC.

The chain carries TRBV29-1 and TRBJ2-3, with 10 bases that match TRBD2. CDR1 and CDR2 (germline): SQVTM, ANQGSEA. The CDR3 loop spans 15 amino acids. The ends lost 7 bases at V and 4 bases at J; junction bases unmatched: 11. The CDR3 reads CSGGGTAGGPDTQYF. CDR3 sequence (DNA): TGCAGCGGGGGGGGAACAGCGGGAGGGCCAGATACGCAGTATTTT.

This clone has more than one count but fewer than ten. The chain combines TRBV5-1 with TRBJ1-1, with 8 positions matching TRBD1. The germline V gene encodes CDR1 SGHRS and CDR2 YFSETQ. CDR3 length equals 14 residues. The J segment lost 7 bases and the V segment lost 3 bases, leaving 8 bases of the junction unmatched. CDR3 residues: CASSSGQGQGEAFF. The CDR3 DNA reads as TGCGCCAGCAGCTCCGGACAGGGCCAAGGTGAAGCTTTCTTT.

The CDR3 spells CASLERYQRRANTGELFF. CDR3 nucleotides: TGTGCCAGCTTGGAAAGATACCAGCGGAGGGCGAACACCGGGGAGCTGTTTTTT. The chain couples TRBV7-8 to TRBJ2-2; the D gene is possibly TRBD2 (6 bases). Germline V gene data show CDR1 as SGHVS and CDR2 as FQNEAQ. There are 18 residues in the CDR3. V lost 8 bases and J 0 bases, leaving 22 bases between the germline ends.

The CDR3 DNA follows: TGTGCCAGCAGTACGGACAGGGGAGGGTTCACCGGGGAGCTGTTTTTT. Its protein is CASSTDRGGFTGELFF. The chain recombines TRBV28 with TRBJ2-2; 9 nucleotides agree with TRBD1. This CDR3 has 16 amino acids. Germline CDR1 is MDHEN and CDR2 is SYDVKM. J was trimmed by 4 bases and V by 5 bases; bases with no gene match: 8. The full variable domain, its missing parts supplied by reference TRBV28 and TRBJ2-2, is DVKVTQSSRYLVKRTGEKVFLECVQDMDHENMFWYRQDPGLGLRLIYFSYDVKMKEKGDIPEGYSVSREKKERFSLILESASTNQTSMYLCASSTDRGGFTGELFFGEGSRLTVL.

This clone appeared a single time. V is TRBV18 and J is TRBJ2-7; 7 bases line up with TRBD1. This CDR3 is 16 amino acids long. CDR1 is KGHSH, CDR2 LQKENI, per germline. V trimming: 2 bases; J trimming: 0 bases; junction bases outside the gene matches: 7. The CDR3 DNA sequence: TGTGCCAGCTCACCAAACCGACAGGGCAGCTCCTACGAGCAGTACTTC. This translates into CASSPNRQGSSYEQYF.

The chain carries TRBV6-1 and TRBJ2-5, with unresolved D. Matching the DNA end better, TRBJ2-7 makes the J call doubtful. Germline V gene sequence: CDR1 MNHNS, CDR2 SASEGT. This CDR3 contains 15 residues. The CDR3 spells CASSPGGPRSDEQYF. The CDR3 bases are TGTGCCAGCAGCCCGGGTGGCCCCCGGTCGGACGAGCAGTACTTC.

The chain has TRBV11-2 and TRBJ2-1, with D possibly being TRBD2 (5 bases). V was pared by 1 base and J by 7 bases, with 14 bases between. The germline V gene encodes CDR1 SGHAT and CDR2 FQNNGV. This CDR3 has 15 amino acids. This CDR3 is CASSLVPGRGNEQFF. The CDR3 nucleotides are TGTGCCAGCAGCTTAGTGCCGGGAAGAGGAAATGAGCAGTTCTTC.

The CDR3 is CASSFKGEETQYF. For the CDR3, the DNA is TGTGCCAGCAGCTTTAAAGGAGAAGAGACCCAGTACTTC. The rearrangement joins TRBV11-2 to TRBJ2-5; D is undetermined. The V gene's germline CDR1 is SGHAT and CDR2 FQNNGV. The CDR3 totals 13 residues. Trimming stripped 3 bases from V and 3 bases from J, with 8 bases between. Using reference TRBV11-2 and TRBJ2-5 for the parts outside the CDR3, the full variable domain is EAGVAQSPRYKIIEKRQSVAFWCNPISGHATLYWYQQILGQGPKLLIQFQNNGVVDDSQLPKDRFSAERLKGVDSTLKIQPAKLEDSAVYLCASSFKGEETQYFGPGTRLLVL.

The chain employs TRBV6-5 and TRBJ2-1; 9 nucleotides line up with TRBD2. The CDR3 length is 16 residues. With V trimmed by 0 bases and J by 4 bases, 4 bases remained unmatched. The germline CDR1 and CDR2 sequences are MNHEY and SVGAGI. CDR3 DNA: TGTGCCAGCAGTTACTCGCCGGGACTAGCATACAATGAGCAGTTCTTC. Residues: CASSYSPGLAYNEQFF.

CDR3 DNA sequence: TGTGCTAGTGGTTTGGGAACCGAAGAGACCCAGTACTTC. As protein: CASGLGTEETQYF. The chain carries TRBV12-5 and TRBJ2-5, with D unclear. Per the germline V gene, CDR1 is LGHNT and CDR2 is FRNRAP. With 1 base removed from V and 3 bases from J, the gap between germline ends came to 6 bases. CDR3 size: 13 residues.

V usage is TRBV9 and J usage is TRBJ2-7, with TRBD2 matching 10 bases. This CDR3 is built from 14 residues. Trimming cost V 4 bases and J 6 bases; bases outside gene matches: 7. CDR1 and CDR2 from the germline V gene are SGDLS and YYNGEE. Here the CDR3 reads CASSSLWTSGEQYF. The CDR3 region has the DNA TGTGCCAGCAGCTCCCTATGGACTAGCGGCGAGCAGTACTTC.

The gene calls are TRBV10-1 and TRBJ1-2, with 7 bases that match TRBD1. The CDR3 loop spans 13 amino acids. With V trimmed by 8 bases and J by 4 bases, 7 bases remained unmatched. The germline gives CDR1 WNHNN, CDR2 SYGVQD (reference sequence). The CDR3 sequence: CASAPAGGYGYTF. The CDR3 bases are TGCGCCAGCGCCCCGGCAGGGGGCTATGGCTACACCTTC.

V is TRBV27 and J is TRBJ2-7; 8 nucleotides match TRBD1. CDR1 is MNHEY, CDR2 SMNVEV, per germline (reference sequence). Trimming at V came to 10 bases and at J to 2 bases, leaving 16 bases not matched to a gene. The CDR3 is 16 residues long. The CDR3 is CANRQRTGTGTYEQYF. The CDR3 region has the DNA TGTGCCAACAGACAAAGAACCGGGACAGGAACCTACGAGCAGTACTTC.

This chain uses TRBV6-1 with TRBJ2-1; 9 bases match TRBD2. Germline-derived CDR1 and CDR2 are MNHNS and SASEGT. The CDR3 runs 15 residues. V shed 2 bases and J 9 bases; nucleotides not matched to a gene: 8. The CDR3 here is CASSESVAGVGEQFF. The CDR3 DNA sequence: TGTGCCAGCAGTGAATCGGTAGCGGGAGTCGGTGAGCAGTTCTTC.

This clone occurred once. This chain uses TRBV6-5 with TRBJ1-4; D unclear. Germline CDR1 and CDR2: MNHEY and SVGAGI. The CDR3 runs to 15 residues. V was trimmed by 2 bases and J by 6 bases, leaving 13 bases between them. The CDR3 sequence: CASSYQPASDEKLFF. CDR3 coding DNA: TGTGCCAGCAGTTACCAGCCAGCTTCGGATGAAAAACTGTTTTTT.

A single count supports this clone. The CDR3 region is CASSVDPTGNNEQFF. For the CDR3, the DNA is TGTGCCAGCAGCGTAGACCCGACAGGGAACAATGAGCAGTTCTTC. The V and J genes are TRBV9 and TRBJ2-1; TRBD1 matches at 7 bases. The V and J ends lost 0 bases and 5 bases, in that order; junction bases with no gene match: 5. Germline values: CDR1 SGDLS, CDR2 YYNGEE. This CDR3 contains 15 residues.

The chain is built from TRBV15 and TRBJ2-3; 7 bases are shared with TRBD2. Germline CDR1 reads LNHNV; CDR2 reads YYDKDF (reference sequence). Losses at the gene ends were 6 bases for V and 0 bases for J; bases not matched to a gene: 6. This CDR3 contains 15 residues. The CDR3 reads CATRSLAHSTDTQYF. The DNA of the CDR3 is TGTGCCACCAGATCACTAGCGCATAGCACAGATACGCAGTATTTT.

V is TRBV6-5 and J is TRBJ2-7, with 10 bases lining up with TRBD2. J lost 3 bases, V lost 9 bases, and 5 bases had no gene match. The CDR3 is 13 residues long. Germline V gives CDR1 MNHEY, CDR2 SVGAGI. In nucleotides, the CDR3 is TGTGCCAGTCGGACTAGCGGCATCTACGAGCAGTACTTC. This codes for CASRTSGIYEQYF.

The chain employs TRBV28 and TRBJ2-1; 8 bases are a match to TRBD2. With V trimmed by 5 bases and J by 7 bases, 13 bases remained unmatched. From germline, CDR1 is MDHEN and CDR2 SYDVKM. The CDR3 spans 16 residues. DNA of the CDR3: TGTGCCAGCAGTCCCCCGGGGGCGGGAGGTAGGAATGAGCAGTTCTTC. It is translated as CASSPPGAGGRNEQFF. The variable domain in full, completed from reference TRBV28 and TRBJ2-1, reads DVKVTQSSRYLVKRTGEKVFLECVQDMDHENMFWYRQDPGLGLRLIYFSYDVKMKEKGDIPEGYSVSREKKERFSLILESASTNQTSMYLCASSPPGAGGRNEQFFGPGTRLTVL.